The sequence of this TCR beta chain was determined in a study of CD8+CD57+ T cells in acquired aplastic anemia. Study-level information: Sorted CD4+ and CD8+ cells yielded DNA averaging around 3.2 ug. The study obtained 8.5 million to 12 million reads on average for CD4+ cells from healthy donors. Study-wide results and limits: Patients shared 25 to 30 CD8+ CDR3 sequences with controls. CD8+ Simpson's diversity did not differ significantly between patients and controls.

CDR3 length equals 12 residues. Germline V CDR1 and CDR2: LNHDA, SQIVND (reference sequence). V was clipped by 1 base and J by 6 bases, with 4 bases between them. It was genomic DNA that served as the template for profiling TCR beta VDJ and CDR3. TCRdb called the reads again in MiXCR, with one record for every CDR3 protein. The sample records 50,000 to 70,000 distinct CDR3 sequences, 50% to 70% being singletons. Points on this clonotype: What it binds is unknown.

Sequenced sample: sorted CD4+, CD8+, or CD8+CD57+ T cells (not recorded which) from PBMCs. This chain uses TRBV19 with TRBJ2-1; D uncertain. This receptor was taken from a human donor in good health, serving as a control. The CDR3 loop is CASSIGANEQFF. CDR3 sequence (DNA): TGTGCCAGTAGTATAGGCGCCAATGAGCAGTTCTTC.